This TCR beta chain is from a study of blood T cell repertoires in COVID-19. Across the study: Researchers got acute and convalescent COVID-19 samples from the United States, Italy and Spain. Sample material is recorded as cDNA or gDNA derived from T cells, B-cell-depleted T cells, or PBMCs.

Original processing notes: Scientists estimated how many nucleated cells there were by amplifying reference gene primers. Some clones are missing from TCRdb's copy, which holds only in-frame ones; the method was immunoSEQ multiplex PCR. That table supplies the V and J calls and clone size; D and trimming were determined from the DNA. The sample carries some 68,000 clones, roughly nine tenths recorded once. Sequencing input: peripheral blood. The clonotype comes from a man over 45 with active COVID-19.

In DNA, the CDR3 is TGTGCCAGCAGCTCCCGTACAGAGGGAGATACGCAGTATTTT. Protein: CASSSRTEGDTQYF. The chain links TRBV7-2 to TRBJ2-3, with a weak D call TRBD2 (5 bases). V was trimmed by 4 bases and J by 5 bases, leaving 13 bases between them. The CDR3 has 14 amino acids. Per the germline V gene, CDR1 is SGHTA and CDR2 is FQGNSA. The full variable domain, its missing parts supplied by reference TRBV7-2 and TRBJ2-3, is GAGVSQSPSNKVTEKGKDVELRCDPISGHTALYWYRQSLGQGLEFLIYFQGNSAPDKSGLPSDRFSAERTGGSVSTLTIQRTQQEDSAVYLCASSSRTEGDTQYFGPGTRLTVL.